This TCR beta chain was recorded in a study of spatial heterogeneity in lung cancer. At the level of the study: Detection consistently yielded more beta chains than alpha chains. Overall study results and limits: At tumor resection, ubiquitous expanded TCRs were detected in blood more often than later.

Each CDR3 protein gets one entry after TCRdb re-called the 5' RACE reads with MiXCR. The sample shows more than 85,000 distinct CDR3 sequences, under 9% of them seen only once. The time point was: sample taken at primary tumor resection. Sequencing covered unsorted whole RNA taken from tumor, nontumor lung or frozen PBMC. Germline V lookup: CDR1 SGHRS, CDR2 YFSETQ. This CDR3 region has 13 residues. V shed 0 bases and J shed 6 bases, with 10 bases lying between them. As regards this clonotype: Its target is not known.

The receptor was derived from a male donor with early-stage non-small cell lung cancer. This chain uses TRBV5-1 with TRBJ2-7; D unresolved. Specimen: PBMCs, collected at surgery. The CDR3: CASSLDVAGEQYF. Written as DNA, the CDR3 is TGCGCCAGCAGCTTGGACGTAGCTGGCGAGCAGTACTTC.